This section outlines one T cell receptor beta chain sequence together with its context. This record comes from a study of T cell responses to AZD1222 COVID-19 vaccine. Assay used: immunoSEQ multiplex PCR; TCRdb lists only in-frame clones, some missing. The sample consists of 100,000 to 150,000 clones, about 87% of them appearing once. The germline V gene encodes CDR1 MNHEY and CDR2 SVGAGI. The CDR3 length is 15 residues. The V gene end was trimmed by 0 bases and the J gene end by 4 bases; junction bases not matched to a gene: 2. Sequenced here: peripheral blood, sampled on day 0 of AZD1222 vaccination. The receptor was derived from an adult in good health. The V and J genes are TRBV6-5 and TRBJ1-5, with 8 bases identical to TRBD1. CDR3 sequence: CASSYSHRGNQPQHF. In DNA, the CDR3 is TGTGCCAGCAGTTACTCGCACAGGGGGAATCAGCCCCAGCATTTT.